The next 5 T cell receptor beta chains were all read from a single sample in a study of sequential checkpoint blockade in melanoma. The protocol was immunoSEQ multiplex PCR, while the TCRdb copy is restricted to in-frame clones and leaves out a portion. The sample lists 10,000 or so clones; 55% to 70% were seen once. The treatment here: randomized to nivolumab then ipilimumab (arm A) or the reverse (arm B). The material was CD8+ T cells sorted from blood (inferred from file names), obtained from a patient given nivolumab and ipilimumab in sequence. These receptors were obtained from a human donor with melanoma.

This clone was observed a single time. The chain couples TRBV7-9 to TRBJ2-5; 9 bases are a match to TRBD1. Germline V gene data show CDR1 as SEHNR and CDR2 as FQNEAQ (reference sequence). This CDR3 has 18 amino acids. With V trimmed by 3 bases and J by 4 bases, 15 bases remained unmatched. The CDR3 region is CASSFPNYGQGSGETQYF. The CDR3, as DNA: TGTGCCAGCAGCTTTCCGAATTATGGACAGGGGTCAGGAGAGACCCAGTACTTC.

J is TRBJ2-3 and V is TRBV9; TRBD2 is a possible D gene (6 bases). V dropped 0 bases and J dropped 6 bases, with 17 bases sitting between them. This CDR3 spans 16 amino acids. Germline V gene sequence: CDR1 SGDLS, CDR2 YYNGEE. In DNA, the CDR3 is TGTGCCAGCAGCGTAGGTCTAGCGCTCCCCCGGGATACGCAGTATTTT. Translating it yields CASSVGLALPRDTQYF.

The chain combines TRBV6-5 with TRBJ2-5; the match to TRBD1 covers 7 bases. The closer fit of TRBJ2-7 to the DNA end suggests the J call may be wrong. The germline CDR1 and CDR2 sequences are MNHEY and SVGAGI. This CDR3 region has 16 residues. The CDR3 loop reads CASSYRSGQRTYEQYF. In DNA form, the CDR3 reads TGTGCCAGCAGTTATAGGTCGGGACAGAGGACCTACGAGCAGTACTTC.

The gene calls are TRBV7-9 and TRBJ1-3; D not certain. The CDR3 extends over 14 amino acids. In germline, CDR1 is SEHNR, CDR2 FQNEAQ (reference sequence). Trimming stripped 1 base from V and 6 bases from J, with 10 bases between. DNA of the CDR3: TGTGCCAGCAGCTTAGACAGTCTTTTAAACACCATATATTTT. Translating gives CASSLDSLLNTIYF.

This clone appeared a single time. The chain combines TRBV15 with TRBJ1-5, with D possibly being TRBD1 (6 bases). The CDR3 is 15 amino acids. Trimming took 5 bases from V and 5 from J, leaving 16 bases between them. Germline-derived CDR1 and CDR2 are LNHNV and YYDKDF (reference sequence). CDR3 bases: TGTGCCACCAGCCCCCGGACAGAGTTCTATCAGCCCCAGCATTTT. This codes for CATSPRTEFYQPQHF. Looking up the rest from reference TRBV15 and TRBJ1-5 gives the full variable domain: DAMVIQNPRYQVTQFGKPVTLSCSQTLNHNVMYWYQQKSSQAPKLLFHYYDKDFNNEADTPDNFQSRRPNTSFCFLDIRSPGLGDTAMYLCATSPRTEFYQPQHFGDGTRLSIL.